The source of this T cell receptor (beta chain) is a study of blood T cell repertoires in COVID-19. Some clones are missing from TCRdb's copy, which holds only in-frame ones; the method was immunoSEQ multiplex PCR. The table lists roughly 220,000 clones, roughly 85% of them singletons. Looked up from germline, CDR1 is SGHAT and CDR2 is FQNNGV. Trimming removed 1 base from V and 6 bases from J; junction bases left unmatched: 8. There are 16 residues in the CDR3. Participants were aged about 18 to 90 years, lived in about two dozen US areas, and enrolled virtually. The sequence was collected from a woman in her 40s with acute COVID-19. The sample comprised PBMCs or T cells enriched from blood (not recorded which). V is TRBV11-2 and J is TRBJ2-3; 9 nucleotides line up with TRBD2. CDR3 amino acids: CASSLVASGVSDTQYF. The CDR3 DNA reads TGTGCCAGCAGCTTAGTCGCTAGCGGGGTGTCGGATACGCAGTATTTT.